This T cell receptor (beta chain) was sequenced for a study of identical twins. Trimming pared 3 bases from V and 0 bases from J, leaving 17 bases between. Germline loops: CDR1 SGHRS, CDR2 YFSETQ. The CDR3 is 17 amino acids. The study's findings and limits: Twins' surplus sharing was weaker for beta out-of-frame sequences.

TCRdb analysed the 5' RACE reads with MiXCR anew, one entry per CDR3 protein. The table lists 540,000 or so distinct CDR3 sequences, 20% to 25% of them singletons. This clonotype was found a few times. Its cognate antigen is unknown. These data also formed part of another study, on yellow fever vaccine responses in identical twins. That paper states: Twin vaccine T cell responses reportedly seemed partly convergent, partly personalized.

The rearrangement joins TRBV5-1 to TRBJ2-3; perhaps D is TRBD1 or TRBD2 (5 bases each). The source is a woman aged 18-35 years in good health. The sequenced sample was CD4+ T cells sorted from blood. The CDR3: CASSSGDGLPSTDTQYF. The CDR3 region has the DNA TGCGCCAGCAGCTCCGGGGACGGGCTTCCTAGCACAGATACGCAGTATTTT.